Following are 13 T cell receptor beta chains from one sample sequenced in a study of cytomegalovirus exposure and HLA in healthy donors. The primer mix had 60 Vbeta and 13 Jbeta primers. Measured with immunoSEQ multiplex PCR; TCRdb has only the in-frame clones, and not every one. The sample records more than 130,000 clones, 60% to 80% being singletons. The sample comprised PBMCs. The source is a woman between 50 and 59 years old in good health and CMV-seronegative.

The rearrangement joins TRBV12-5 to TRBJ1-4; D is ambiguous. The germline V gene has CDR1 LGHNT and CDR2 FRNRAP. This CDR3 is built from 16 residues. V shed 1 base and J shed 5 bases, with 14 bases lying between them. The CDR3 DNA sequence: TGTGCTAGTGGTTTGGGCAGGAATAGGGAGAATGAAAAACTGTTTTTT. Its protein product is CASGLGRNRENEKLFF. Combining the CDR3 with reference TRBV12-5 and TRBJ1-4 gives the whole variable domain DARVTQTPRHKVTEMGQEVTMRCQPILGHNTVFWYRQTMMQGLELLAYFRNRAPLDDSGMPKDRFSAEMPDATLATLKIQPSEPRDSAVYFCASGLGRNRENEKLFFGSGTQLSVL.

This rearrangement joins TRBV15 to TRBJ2-3; the match to TRBD2 covers 11 bases. Germline CDR1 and CDR2: LNHNV and YYDKDF (reference sequence). There are 19 residues in the CDR3. The V and J ends lost 0 bases and 2 bases, in that order; junction bases with no gene match: 10. Written as DNA, the CDR3 is TGTGCCACCAGCAGAGATTTAGCGGGGGGGAAGAAGGACACAGATACGCAGTATTTT. It encodes CATSRDLAGGKKDTDTQYF. Combining the CDR3 with reference TRBV15 and TRBJ2-3 gives the whole variable domain DAMVIQNPRYQVTQFGKPVTLSCSQTLNHNVMYWYQQKSSQAPKLLFHYYDKDFNNEADTPDNFQSRRPNTSFCFLDIRSPGLGDTAMYLCATSRDLAGGKKDTDTQYFGPGTRLTVL.

This clone has only a few counts. CDR3 in DNA: TGCGCCAGCAGCACCGGACAGGGCGGAGTTGAAAAACTGTTTTTT. Translation: CASSTGQGGVEKLFF. The chain uses TRBV5-1 and TRBJ1-4, with 8 bases identical to TRBD1. Germline loops: CDR1 SGHRS, CDR2 YFSETQ. Unmatched junction bases numbered 9, after V lost 4 bases and J lost 7 bases. The CDR3 is 15 residues long.

J is TRBJ1-1 and V is TRBV28, with D unresolved. Germline loops: CDR1 MDHEN, CDR2 SYDVKM. The CDR3 length is 14 residues. V was cut by 5 bases and J by 5 bases, with 15 bases left in between. As DNA, the CDR3 is TGTGCCAGCAGTACCTATCGACGGGAGACTGAAGCTTTCTTT. This sequence encodes CASSTYRRETEAFF. The full variable domain, with the rest looked up from reference TRBV28 and TRBJ1-1, is DVKVTQSSRYLVKRTGEKVFLECVQDMDHENMFWYRQDPGLGLRLIYFSYDVKMKEKGDIPEGYSVSREKKERFSLILESASTNQTSMYLCASSTYRRETEAFFGQGTRLTVV.

The chain couples TRBV2 to TRBJ2-3; TRBD2 agrees at 12 bases. This CDR3 comprises 15 residues. Germline V gene sequence: CDR1 SNHLY, CDR2 FYNNEI. The V and J ends lost 6 bases and 6 bases, in that order; junction bases with no gene match: 7. CDR3 DNA: TGTGCCAGCAGGCCGACTAGCGGGGGTGGGGATACGCAGTATTTT. The encoded protein is CASRPTSGGGDTQYF. Full variable domain (remainder filled in from reference TRBV2 and TRBJ2-3): EPEVTQTPSHQVTQMGQEVILRCVPISNHLYFYWYRQILGQKVEFLVSFYNNEISEKSEIFDDQFSVERPDGSNFTLKIRSTKLEDSAMYFCASRPTSGGGDTQYFGPGTRLTVL.

This sequence joins TRBV21-1 and TRBJ1-2; TRBD1, the table's D call, lacks a check against the DNA. TRBV21-1 is flagged as a pseudogene. CDR3 size: 14 residues. CDR3 DNA sequence: TGTGCCAGCAACAACAGGGGCATCGGCTATGGCTACACCTTC. Translating gives CASNNRGIGYGYTF.

With respect to this clone: A junction end diverges from the germline sequence, so it may reflect a read error. The rearrangement uses TRBV7-7 and TRBJ2-5; 9 bases fit TRBD1. The CDR3 extends over 18 amino acids. In germline, CDR1 is SSHAT, CDR2 FNYEAQ (reference sequence). CDR3 nucleotides: TGTGCTAGCAGCCGGTACGGGACAGGGTCCTCCGAGGGGGAGACCCAGTACTTC. Translated: CASSRYGTGSSEGETQYF.

This clone was seen once. The V and J genes are TRBV19 and TRBJ1-5, with a weak D call TRBD1 (6 bases). The V gene lost 2 bases and the J gene lost 5 bases, with 13 bases spanning the gap. The CDR3 is 15 amino acids. The germline V gene encodes CDR1 LNHDA and CDR2 SQIVND (reference sequence). CDR3 bases: TGTGCCAGTAGTATACCAGGACAGTCCTATCAGCCCCAGCATTTT. It encodes CASSIPGQSYQPQHF.

The gene calls are TRBV4-1 and TRBJ1-6; D is perhaps TRBD1 (5 bases). V lost 4 bases, J lost 14 bases, and 24 bases lay in between. The CDR3 consists of 16 residues. CDR1 and CDR2 (germline): MGHRA, YSYEKL. In DNA form, the CDR3 reads TGCGCCAGCAGCCGGGGGGTTGGGACCTTCGATCGCACCCTCCACTTT. Translating it yields CASSRGVGTFDRTLHF.

The rearrangement joins TRBV6-1 to TRBJ2-5; TRBD2 might be the D (5 bases). Deletions cut 0 bases from V and 1 base from J, with 12 bases between. Germline assignment: CDR1 MNHNS and CDR2 SASEGT. The CDR3 sequence is 16 residues long. CDR3 sequence reads: CASSEALGGSQETQYF. Here the CDR3 DNA reads TGTGCCAGCAGTGAAGCGCTGGGCGGGTCCCAAGAGACCCAGTACTTC.

The V call is TRBV10-1, the J call TRBJ2-7, with 8 bases that match TRBD2. The germline V gene encodes CDR1 WNHNN and CDR2 SYGVQD (reference sequence). The CDR3 contains 15 residues. Trimming cost V 8 bases and J 2 bases; bases outside gene matches: 11. The CDR3 loop is CASPWGLAGTYEQYF. The CDR3 bases are TGCGCCAGCCCGTGGGGGCTAGCGGGCACCTACGAGCAGTACTTC.

This rearrangement joins TRBV5-6 to TRBJ1-6; D not certain. This CDR3 is built from 14 residues. V was trimmed by 2 bases and J by 7 bases, leaving 10 bases between them. Per the germline V gene, CDR1 is SGHDT and CDR2 is YYEEEE. The CDR3 loop is CASSFPERNSPLHF. For the CDR3, the DNA is TGTGCCAGCAGCTTTCCCGAGAGGAATTCACCCCTCCACTTT.

The chain is built from TRBV5-1 and TRBJ1-6, with 7 bases that match TRBD1. Per the germline V gene, CDR1 is SGHRS and CDR2 is YFSETQ. The CDR3 length is 14 residues. V dropped 5 bases and J dropped 8; count of bases not matched to a gene: 7. The CDR3 nucleotides read TGCGCCAGCAGGCCACAGGGGATGGATTCACCCCTCCACTTT. The encoded protein is CASRPQGMDSPLHF.